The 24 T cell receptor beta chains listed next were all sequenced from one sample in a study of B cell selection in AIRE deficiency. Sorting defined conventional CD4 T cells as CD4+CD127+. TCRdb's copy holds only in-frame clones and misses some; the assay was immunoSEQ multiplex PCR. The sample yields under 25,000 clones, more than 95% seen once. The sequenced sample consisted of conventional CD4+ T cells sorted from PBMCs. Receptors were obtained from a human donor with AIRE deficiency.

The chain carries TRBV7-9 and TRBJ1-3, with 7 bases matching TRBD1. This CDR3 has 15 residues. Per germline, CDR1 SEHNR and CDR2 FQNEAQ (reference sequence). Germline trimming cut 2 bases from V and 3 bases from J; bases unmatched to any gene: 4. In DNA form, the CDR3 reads TGTGCCAGCAGCTTACAGGGGGTCGTTGGAAACACCATATATTTT. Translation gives CASSLQGVVGNTIYF. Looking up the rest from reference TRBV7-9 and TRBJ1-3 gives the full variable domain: DTGVSQNPRHKITKRGQNVTFRCDPISEHNRLYWYRQTLGQGPEFLTYFQNEAQLEKSRLLSDRFSAERPKGSFSTLEIQRTEQGDSAMYLCASSLQGVVGNTIYFGEGSWLTVV.

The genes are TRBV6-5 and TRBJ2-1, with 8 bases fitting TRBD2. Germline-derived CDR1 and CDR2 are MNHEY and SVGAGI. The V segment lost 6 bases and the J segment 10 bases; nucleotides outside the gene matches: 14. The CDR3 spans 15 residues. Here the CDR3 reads CASSSQPGLGTEQFF. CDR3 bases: TGTGCCAGCAGCTCCCAGCCGGGACTAGGCACGGAGCAGTTCTTC.

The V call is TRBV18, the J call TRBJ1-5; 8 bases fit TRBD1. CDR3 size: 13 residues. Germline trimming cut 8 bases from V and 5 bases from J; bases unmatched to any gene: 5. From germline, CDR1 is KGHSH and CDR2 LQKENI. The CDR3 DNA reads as TGTGCCAGCCTAACGACAGGGGATCAGCCCCAGCATTTT. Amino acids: CASLTTGDQPQHF.

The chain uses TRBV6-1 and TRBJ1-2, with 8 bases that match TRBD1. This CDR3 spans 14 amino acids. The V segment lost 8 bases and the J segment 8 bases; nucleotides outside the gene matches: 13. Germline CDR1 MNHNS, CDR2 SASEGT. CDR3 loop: CASLDVRGRRGYTF. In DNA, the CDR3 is TGTGCCAGCCTCGACGTCAGGGGGCGGCGAGGCTACACCTTC.

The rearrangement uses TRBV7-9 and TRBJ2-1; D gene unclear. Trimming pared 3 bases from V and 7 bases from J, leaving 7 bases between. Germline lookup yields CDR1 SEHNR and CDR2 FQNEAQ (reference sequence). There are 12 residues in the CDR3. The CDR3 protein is CASSFNINEQFF. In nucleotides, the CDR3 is TGTGCCAGCAGCTTTAATATAAATGAGCAGTTCTTC. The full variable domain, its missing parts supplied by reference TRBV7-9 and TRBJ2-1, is DTGVSQNPRHKITKRGQNVTFRCDPISEHNRLYWYRQTLGQGPEFLTYFQNEAQLEKSRLLSDRFSAERPKGSFSTLEIQRTEQGDSAMYLCASSFNINEQFFGPGTRLTVL.

CDR3 DNA sequence: TGTGCCAGCATCGGCAGGACAAGCGAGCAGTACTTC. Its protein product is CASIGRTSEQYF. This chain uses TRBV6-6 with TRBJ2-7; a weak D match, TRBD1 (5 bases). Germline assignment: CDR1 MNHNY and CDR2 SVGAGI (reference sequence). The V and J ends lost 7 bases and 6 bases respectively, with 13 bases between them. The CDR3 is made up of 12 amino acids.

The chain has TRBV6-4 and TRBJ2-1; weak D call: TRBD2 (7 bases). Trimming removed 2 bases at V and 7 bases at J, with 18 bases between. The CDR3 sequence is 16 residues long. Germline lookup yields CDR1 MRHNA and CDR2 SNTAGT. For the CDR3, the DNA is TGTGCCAGCAGTGACGGTTACGGGGGGCCCACTAATGAGCAGTTCTTC. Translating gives CASSDGYGGPTNEQFF.

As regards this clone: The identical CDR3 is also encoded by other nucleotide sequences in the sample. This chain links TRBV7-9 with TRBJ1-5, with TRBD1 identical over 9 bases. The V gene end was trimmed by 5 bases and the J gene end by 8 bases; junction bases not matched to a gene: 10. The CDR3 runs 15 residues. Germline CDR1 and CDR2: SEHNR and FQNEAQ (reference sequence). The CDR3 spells CASSLGRTGVEPQHF. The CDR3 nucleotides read TGTGCCAGCAGCCTAGGGAGGACAGGGGTTGAGCCCCAGCATTTT.

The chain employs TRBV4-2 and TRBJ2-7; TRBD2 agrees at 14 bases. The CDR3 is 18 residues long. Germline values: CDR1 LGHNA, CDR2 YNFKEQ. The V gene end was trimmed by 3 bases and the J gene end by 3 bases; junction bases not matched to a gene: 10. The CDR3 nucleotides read TGTGCCAGCAGCCAGGGACTAGCGGGAGAGTCGATTGGCTACGAGCAGTACTTC. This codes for CASSQGLAGESIGYEQYF.

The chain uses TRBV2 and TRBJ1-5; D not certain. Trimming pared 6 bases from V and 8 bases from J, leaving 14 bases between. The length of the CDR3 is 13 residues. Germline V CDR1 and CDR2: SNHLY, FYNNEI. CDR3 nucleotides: TGTGCCAGCAGGCTCCCCCCAGGCAAGCCCCAGCATTTT. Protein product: CASRLPPGKPQHF.

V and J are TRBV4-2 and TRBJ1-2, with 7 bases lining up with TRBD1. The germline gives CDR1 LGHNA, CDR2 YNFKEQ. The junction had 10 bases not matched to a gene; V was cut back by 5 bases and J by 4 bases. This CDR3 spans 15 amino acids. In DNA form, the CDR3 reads TGTGCCAGCAGCTTTGGAGACAGGGAGAGCTATGGCTACACCTTC. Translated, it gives CASSFGDRESYGYTF.

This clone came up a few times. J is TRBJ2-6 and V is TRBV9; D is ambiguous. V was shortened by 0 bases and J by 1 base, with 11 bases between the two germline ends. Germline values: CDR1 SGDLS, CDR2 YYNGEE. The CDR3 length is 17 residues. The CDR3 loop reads CASSVGSRKSGANVLTF. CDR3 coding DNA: TGTGCCAGCAGCGTAGGATCTAGGAAGTCTGGGGCCAACGTCCTGACTTTC.

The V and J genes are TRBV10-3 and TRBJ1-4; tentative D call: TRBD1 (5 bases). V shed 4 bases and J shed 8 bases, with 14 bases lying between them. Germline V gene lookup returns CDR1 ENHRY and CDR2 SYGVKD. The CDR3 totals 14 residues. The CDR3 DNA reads TGTGCCATCAGTGGTGGCAGGGTAGGGGAAAAACTGTTTTTT. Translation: CAISGGRVGEKLFF.

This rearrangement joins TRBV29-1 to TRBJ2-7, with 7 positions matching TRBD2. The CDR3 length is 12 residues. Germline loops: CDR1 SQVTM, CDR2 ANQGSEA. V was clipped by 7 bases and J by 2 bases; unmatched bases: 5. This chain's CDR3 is CSAGTTTYEQYF. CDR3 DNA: TGCAGCGCCGGGACTACCACCTACGAGCAGTACTTC.

CDR3 DNA: TGTGCCATCAGTGAGCACAGTTCTAATCAGCCCCAGCATTTT. This encodes CAISEHSSNQPQHF. The V and J genes are TRBV10-3 and TRBJ1-5; unclear D gene. The CDR3 consists of 14 residues. Germline V lookup: CDR1 ENHRY, CDR2 SYGVKD. V was trimmed by 2 bases and J by 4 bases, leaving 9 bases between them.

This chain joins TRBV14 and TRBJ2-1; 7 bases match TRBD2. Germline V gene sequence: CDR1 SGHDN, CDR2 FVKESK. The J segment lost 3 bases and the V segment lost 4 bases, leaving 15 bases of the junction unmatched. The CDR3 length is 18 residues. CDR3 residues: CASSLVLASLPRYNEQFF. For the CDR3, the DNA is TGTGCCAGCAGCCTCGTACTAGCGTCTTTACCCCGCTACAATGAGCAGTTCTTC.

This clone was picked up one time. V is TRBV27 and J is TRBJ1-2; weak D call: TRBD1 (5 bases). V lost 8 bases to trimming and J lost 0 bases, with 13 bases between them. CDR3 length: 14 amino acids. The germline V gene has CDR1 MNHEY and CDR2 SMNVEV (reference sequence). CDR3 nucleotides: TGTGCCAGCGGCTCGTGGGGGGCTAACTATGGCTACACCTTC. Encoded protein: CASGSWGANYGYTF.

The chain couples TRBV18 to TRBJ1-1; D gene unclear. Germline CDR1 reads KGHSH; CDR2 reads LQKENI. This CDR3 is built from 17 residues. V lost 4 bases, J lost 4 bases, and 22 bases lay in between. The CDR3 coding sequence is TGTGCCAGCTCACAGAGCCTTTCCGGGATGGTCGGCACTGAAGCTTTCTTT. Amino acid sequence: CASSQSLSGMVGTEAFF.

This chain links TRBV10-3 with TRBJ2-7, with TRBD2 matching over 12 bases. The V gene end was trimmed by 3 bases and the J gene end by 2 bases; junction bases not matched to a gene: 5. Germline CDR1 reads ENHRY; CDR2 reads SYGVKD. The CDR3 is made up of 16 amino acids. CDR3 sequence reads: CAISDALAGGTYEQYF. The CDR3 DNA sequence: TGTGCCATCAGTGATGCTCTAGCGGGGGGGACCTACGAGCAGTACTTC.

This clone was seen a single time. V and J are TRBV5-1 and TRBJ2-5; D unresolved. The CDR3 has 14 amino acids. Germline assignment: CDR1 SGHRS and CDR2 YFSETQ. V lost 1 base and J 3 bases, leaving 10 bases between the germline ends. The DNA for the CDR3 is TGCGCCAGCAGCTTGATGCACGGAGAAGAGACCCAGTACTTC. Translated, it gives CASSLMHGEETQYF.

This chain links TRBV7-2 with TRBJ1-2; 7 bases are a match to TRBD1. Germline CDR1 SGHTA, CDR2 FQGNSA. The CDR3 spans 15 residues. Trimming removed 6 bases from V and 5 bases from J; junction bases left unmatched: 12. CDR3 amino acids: CASSQSRDSLYGYTF. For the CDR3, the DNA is TGTGCCAGCAGTCAATCCCGGGACAGCCTTTATGGCTACACCTTC.

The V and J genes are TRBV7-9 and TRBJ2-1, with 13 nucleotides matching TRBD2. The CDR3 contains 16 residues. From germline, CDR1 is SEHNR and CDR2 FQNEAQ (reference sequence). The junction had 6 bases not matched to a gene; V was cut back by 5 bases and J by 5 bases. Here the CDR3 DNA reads TGTGCCAGCAGCCCGGGCGGACTAGCGGGGGACAATGAGCAGTTCTTC. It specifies CASSPGGLAGDNEQFF.

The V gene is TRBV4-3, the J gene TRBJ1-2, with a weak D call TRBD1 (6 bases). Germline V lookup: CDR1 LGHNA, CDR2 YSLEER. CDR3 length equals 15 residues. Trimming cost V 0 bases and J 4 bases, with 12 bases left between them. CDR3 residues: CASSQEQGRSYGYTF. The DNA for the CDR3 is TGCGCCAGCAGCCAAGAACAGGGACGGTCCTATGGCTACACCTTC.

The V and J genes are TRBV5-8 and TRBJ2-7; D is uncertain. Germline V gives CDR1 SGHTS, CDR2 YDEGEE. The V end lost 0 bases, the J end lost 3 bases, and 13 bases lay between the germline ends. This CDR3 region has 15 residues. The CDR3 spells CASSLASGVRYEQYF. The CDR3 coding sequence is TGTGCCAGCAGCTTGGCCTCTGGGGTCCGCTACGAGCAGTACTTC.